The next 7 T cell receptor beta chains were all read from a single sample in a study of T cell clonotyping in hematopoietic cell transplantation. The time point is: recipient sample about 28 days before transplant, after cytoreduction. Profiling relied on immunoSEQ multiplex PCR, and the TCRdb table lists in-frame clones only, not all of them. The profile shows about 41,000 clones, 80% to 85% of them singletons. The specimen was peripheral blood mononuclear cells, collected before stem cell transplant. The receptors shown here come from a man in his fifties or sixties with myelodysplastic syndrome. Some clones in this sample may be carry-over from other donors' samples.

The V gene is TRBV28, the J gene TRBJ1-5; D gene ambiguous. Per germline, CDR1 MDHEN and CDR2 SYDVKM. The CDR3 has 17 amino acids. V was shortened by 4 bases and J by 0 bases, with 16 bases between the two germline ends. The CDR3 is CASSSTLVWDSNQPQHF. The CDR3 bases are TGTGCCAGCAGTTCGACCCTCGTTTGGGATAGCAATCAGCCCCAGCATTTT.

V is TRBV6-5 and J is TRBJ2-7, with D perhaps matching TRBD2 (7 bases). V lost 3 bases and J lost 6, with 9 bases in between. Germline V lookup: CDR1 MNHEY, CDR2 SVGAGI. The CDR3 length is 12 residues. Written as DNA, the CDR3 is TGTGCCAGCAGTTATAGGGGGGGCGAGCAGTACTTC. Translating it yields CASSYRGGEQYF.

The V gene is TRBV7-2, the J gene TRBJ1-2; a weak D match, TRBD1 (5 bases). CDR1 is SGHTA, CDR2 FQGNSA, per germline. This CDR3 spans 15 amino acids. The V gene lost 1 base and the J gene lost 4 bases, with 13 bases spanning the gap. CDR3: CASSLEGFRGYGYTF. For the CDR3, the DNA is TGTGCCAGCAGCTTAGAGGGGTTTAGGGGCTATGGCTACACCTTC.

V gene TRBV27 combines with J gene TRBJ1-5, with D perhaps TRBD1 (6 bases). Germline V gene data show CDR1 as MNHEY and CDR2 as SMNVEV (reference sequence). Trimming cost V 1 base and J 5 bases, with 12 bases left between them. The CDR3 is 15 residues long. The CDR3 bases are TGTGCCAGCAGTTTATTCGGGACAAGTCATCAGCCCCAGCATTTT. Its protein product is CASSLFGTSHQPQHF.

This sequence joins TRBV9 and TRBJ2-3; the D gene is possibly TRBD2 (5 bases). Germline CDR1 reads SGDLS; CDR2 reads YYNGEE. This CDR3 spans 13 amino acids. V was pared by 0 bases and J by 6 bases, with 8 bases between. The CDR3: CASSVDQRDTQYF. CDR3 bases: TGTGCCAGCAGCGTAGACCAGCGGGATACGCAGTATTTT.

This clone was picked up one time. The CDR3 sequence is CASGESVGSYNEQFF. The CDR3 DNA sequence: TGTGCCAGCGGAGAATCGGTCGGCTCCTACAATGAGCAGTTCTTC. The rearrangement joins TRBV28 to TRBJ2-1; D uncertain. Trimming shortened V by 8 bases and J by 0 bases, and 14 bases separated the two germline ends. CDR1 is MDHEN and CDR2 is SYDVKM in the germline V gene. The CDR3 is made up of 15 amino acids.

This clone showed up just a few times. The V call is TRBV5-8, the J call TRBJ1-5, with D perhaps matching TRBD1 (6 bases). The germline V and J ends were trimmed by 4 bases and 4 bases, with 18 bases remaining between them. In germline, CDR1 is SGHTS, CDR2 YDEGEE. This CDR3 spans 16 amino acids. The CDR3 loop reads CASSRGASGFNQPQHF. The CDR3 DNA follows: TGTGCCAGCAGCCGGGGGGCATCCGGGTTTAATCAGCCCCAGCATTTT.